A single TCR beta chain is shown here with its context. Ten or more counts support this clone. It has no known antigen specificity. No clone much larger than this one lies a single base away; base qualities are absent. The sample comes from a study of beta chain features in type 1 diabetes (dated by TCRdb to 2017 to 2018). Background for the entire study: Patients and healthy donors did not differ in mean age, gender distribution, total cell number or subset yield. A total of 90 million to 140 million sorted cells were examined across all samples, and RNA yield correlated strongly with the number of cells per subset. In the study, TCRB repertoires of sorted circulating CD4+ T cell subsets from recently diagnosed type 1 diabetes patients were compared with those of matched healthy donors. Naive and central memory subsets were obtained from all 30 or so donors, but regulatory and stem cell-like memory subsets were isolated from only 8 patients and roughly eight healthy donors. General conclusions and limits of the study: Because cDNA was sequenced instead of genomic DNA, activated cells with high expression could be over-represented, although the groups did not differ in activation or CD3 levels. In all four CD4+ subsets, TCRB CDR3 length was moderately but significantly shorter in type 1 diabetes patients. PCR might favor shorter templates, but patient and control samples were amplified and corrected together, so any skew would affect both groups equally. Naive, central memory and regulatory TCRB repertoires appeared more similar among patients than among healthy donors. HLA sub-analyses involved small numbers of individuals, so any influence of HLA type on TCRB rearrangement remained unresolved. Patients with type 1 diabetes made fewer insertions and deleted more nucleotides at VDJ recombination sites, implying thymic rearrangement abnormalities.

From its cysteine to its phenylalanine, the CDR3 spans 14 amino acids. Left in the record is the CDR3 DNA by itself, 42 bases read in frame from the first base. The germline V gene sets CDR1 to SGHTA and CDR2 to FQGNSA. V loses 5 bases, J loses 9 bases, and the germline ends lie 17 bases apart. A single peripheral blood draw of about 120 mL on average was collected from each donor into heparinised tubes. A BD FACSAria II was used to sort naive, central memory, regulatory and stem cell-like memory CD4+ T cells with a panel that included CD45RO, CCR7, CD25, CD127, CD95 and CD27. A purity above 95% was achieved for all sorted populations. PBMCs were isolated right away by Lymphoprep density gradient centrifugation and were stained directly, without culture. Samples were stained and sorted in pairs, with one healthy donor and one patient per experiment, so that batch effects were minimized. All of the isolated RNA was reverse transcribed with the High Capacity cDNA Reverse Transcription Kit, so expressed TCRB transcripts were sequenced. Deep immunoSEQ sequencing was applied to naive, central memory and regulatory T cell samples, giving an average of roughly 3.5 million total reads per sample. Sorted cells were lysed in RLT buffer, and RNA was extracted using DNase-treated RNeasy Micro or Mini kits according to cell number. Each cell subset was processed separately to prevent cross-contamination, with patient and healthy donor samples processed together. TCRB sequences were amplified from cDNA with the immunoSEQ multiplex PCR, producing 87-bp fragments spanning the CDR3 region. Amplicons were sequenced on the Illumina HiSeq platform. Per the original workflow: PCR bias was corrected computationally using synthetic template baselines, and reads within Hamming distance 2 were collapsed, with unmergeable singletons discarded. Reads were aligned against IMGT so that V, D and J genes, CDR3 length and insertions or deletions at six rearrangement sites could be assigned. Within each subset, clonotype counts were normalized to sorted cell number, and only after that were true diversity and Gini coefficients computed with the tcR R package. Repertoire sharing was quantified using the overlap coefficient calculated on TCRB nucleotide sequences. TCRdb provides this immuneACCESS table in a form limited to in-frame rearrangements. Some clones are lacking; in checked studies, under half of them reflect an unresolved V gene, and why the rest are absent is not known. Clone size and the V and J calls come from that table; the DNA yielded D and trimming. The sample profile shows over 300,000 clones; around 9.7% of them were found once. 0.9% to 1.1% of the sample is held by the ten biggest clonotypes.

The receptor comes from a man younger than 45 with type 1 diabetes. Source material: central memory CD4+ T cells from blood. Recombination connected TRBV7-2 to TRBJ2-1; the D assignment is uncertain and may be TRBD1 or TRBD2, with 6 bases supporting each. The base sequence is TGTGCCAGCAGCACGGGACTTTTGGGGGCTGAGCAGTTCTTC. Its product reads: CASSTGLLGAEQFF.